Below are 2 T cell receptor beta chains sequenced from a single sample in a study of CD8 T cells in ankylosing spondylitis. Study conclusions and caveats: Several highly homologous variants made up a TCR beta motif, and this motif appeared characteristic of ankylosing spondylitis blood.

These TCRs are of unknown antigen specificity. TCRdb redid the calling of the 5' RACE reads with MiXCR, one entry per CDR3 protein. The sample carries 75,000 to 95,000 distinct CDR3 sequences, roughly 9% recorded once. Sequences were obtained from blood, either unsorted or a sorted T cell fraction (not recorded which). The receptors here all came from a male donor with ankylosing spondylitis.

This clonotype was seen repeatedly, ten times or more. This rearrangement joins TRBV27 to TRBJ2-7; D perhaps matches TRBD1 (6 bases). Germline CDR1 MNHEY, CDR2 SMNVEV (reference sequence). The CDR3 runs 13 residues. Trimming took 4 bases from V and 3 from J, leaving 10 bases between them. CDR3 residues: CASSYGQSYEQYF. CDR3 sequence (DNA): TGTGCCAGCAGTTACGGACAGAGCTACGAGCAGTACTTC.

This clonotype was counted at least ten times. The chain is built from TRBV7-9 and TRBJ2-5; TRBD2 aligns across 9 bases. J lost 5 bases, V lost 2 bases, and 12 bases had no gene match. CDR1 and CDR2 from the germline V gene are SEHNR and FQNEAQ (reference sequence). The CDR3 has 17 residues. CDR3 nucleotides: TGTGCCAGCAGCTTATTCCCATGGCGGGAGGGCCCGGAGACCCAGTACTTC. This codes for CASSLFPWREGPETQYF.